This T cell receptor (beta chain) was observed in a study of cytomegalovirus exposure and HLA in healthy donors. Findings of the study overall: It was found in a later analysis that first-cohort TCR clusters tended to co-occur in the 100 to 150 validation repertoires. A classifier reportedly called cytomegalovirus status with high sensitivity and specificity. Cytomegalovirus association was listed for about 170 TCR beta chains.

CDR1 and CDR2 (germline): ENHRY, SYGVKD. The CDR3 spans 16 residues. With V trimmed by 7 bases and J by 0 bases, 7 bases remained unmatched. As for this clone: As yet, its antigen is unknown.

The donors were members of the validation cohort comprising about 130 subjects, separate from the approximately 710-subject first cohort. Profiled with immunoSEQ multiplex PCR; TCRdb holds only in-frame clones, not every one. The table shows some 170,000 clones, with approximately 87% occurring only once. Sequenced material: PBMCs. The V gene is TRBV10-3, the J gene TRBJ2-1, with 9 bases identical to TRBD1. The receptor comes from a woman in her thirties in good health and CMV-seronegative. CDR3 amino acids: CAITPGQGSSYNEQFF. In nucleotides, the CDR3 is TGTGCCATCACCCCAGGACAGGGGAGCTCCTACAATGAGCAGTTCTTC.